This is a list of T cell receptor beta chains from one sample in a study of Ad26.COV2.S vaccination and SARS-CoV-2 variants. Only in-frame clones appear in the TCRdb table, and some are missing; sequencing was by immunoSEQ multiplex PCR. The data show about 420,000 clones, 88% seen once. Here the sequenced sample was peripheral blood, taken in a trial of Ad26.COV2.S vaccine versus placebo. These receptors were collected from a person between 18 and 59 years old who received the Ad26.COV2.S COVID-19 vaccine or a placebo. The CDR3 runs from the conserved cysteine through the conserved F or W. Each record gives: clone size, D gene, J gene, V gene, CDR3 DNA, CDR3 protein. A D gene is named only where the DNA matches it firmly. The size field is filled for only some rows; it gives once, few, many or a size class.

>.|.|TRBJ2-1|TRBV19
TGTGCCAGTAGTATCGACGGGCTACAACAAATAGGAGGGCAGTTCTTC
CASSIDGLQQIGGQFF
>.|.|TRBJ2-7|TRBV28
TGTGCCAGCAGTCTCCGGGGAGGGGGCGCCTACGAGCAGTACTTC
CASSLRGGGAYEQYF
>.|.|TRBJ1-2|TRBV29-1
TGCAGCGTTGAATTTAACCGGGACGGTCACTATGGCTACACCTTC
CSVEFNRDGHYGYTF
>.|.|TRBJ1-4|TRBV6-2/TRBV6-3
TGTGCCAGCAGTTACATTATGCAGGCCCAAAAACTGTTTTTT
CASSYIMQAQKLFF
>.|.|TRBJ2-3|TRBV7-3
TGTGCCAGCAGCAAACGGGGGTCAGATACGCAGTATTTT
CASSKRGSDTQYF
>.|.|TRBJ2-7|TRBV15
TGTGCCACCAGCACCCGACTAGTCCACGAGCAGTACTTC
CATSTRLVHEQYF
>once|TRBD1|TRBJ2-2|TRBV7-8
TGTGCCAGCAGCTTACGAGGGGGCAAAACCGGGGAGCTGTTTTTT
CASSLRGGKTGELFF
>.|.|TRBJ1-2|TRBV5-1
TGCGCCAGCAGTCCGGATCCAGGGTGGAACTATGGCTACACCTTC
CASSPDPGWNYGYTF
>.|TRBD2|TRBJ2-7|TRBV5-8
TGTGCCAGCAGCTCCCCCGGGGGGTCCGAATGGTACGAGCAGTACTTC
CASSSPGGSEWYEQYF
>.|TRBD2|TRBJ2-3|TRBV7-9
TGTGCCAGCAGCTTAATTGCGGGGGGGCCATCAGATACGCAGTATTTT
CASSLIAGGPSDTQYF